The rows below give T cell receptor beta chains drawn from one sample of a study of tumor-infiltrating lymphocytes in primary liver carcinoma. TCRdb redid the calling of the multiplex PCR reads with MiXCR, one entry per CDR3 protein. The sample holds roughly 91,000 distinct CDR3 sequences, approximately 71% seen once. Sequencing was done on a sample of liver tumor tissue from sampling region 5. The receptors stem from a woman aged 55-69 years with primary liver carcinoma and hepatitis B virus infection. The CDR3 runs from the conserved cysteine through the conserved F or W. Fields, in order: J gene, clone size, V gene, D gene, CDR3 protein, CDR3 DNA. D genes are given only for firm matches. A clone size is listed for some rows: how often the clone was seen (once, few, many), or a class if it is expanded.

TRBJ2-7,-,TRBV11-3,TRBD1,CSSSPGTGGNYERYF,TGTAGCAGCAGCCCCGGGACAGGGGGCAACTACGAGCGGTACTTC
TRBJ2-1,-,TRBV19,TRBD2,CASSASGSSYNEQFF,TGTGCCAGTAGTGCGAGCGGGAGCTCTTACAATGAGCAGTTCTTC
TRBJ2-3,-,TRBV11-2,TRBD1,CASMGQGPNTQYF,TGTGCCAGCATGGGACAGGGCCCAAATACGCAGTATTTT
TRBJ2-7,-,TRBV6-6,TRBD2,CASSYPRRATAGVCEQYF,TGTGCCAGCAGTTACCCCCGCCGCGCCACAGCGGGAGTTTGCGAGCAGTACTTC
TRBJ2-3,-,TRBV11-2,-,CARSMGLPTDTHYF,TGTGCCAGGAGCATGGGGCTTCCCACAGATACGCACTACTTT
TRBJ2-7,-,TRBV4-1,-,CASSQGRGSRYELYF,TGCGCCAGCAGCCAAGGGAGGGGGAGTCGCTACGAGCTGTACTTC
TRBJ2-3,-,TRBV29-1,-,CSVEWDGDTQYF,TGCAGCGTCGAATGGGACGGAGATACGCAGTATTTT
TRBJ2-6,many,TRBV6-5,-,CASSYSMGAWGANVLTF,TGTGCCAGCAGTTACTCGATGGGGGCGTGGGGGGCCAACGTCCTGACTTTC
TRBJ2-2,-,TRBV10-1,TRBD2,CASSRSAGSGSSELFF,TGCGCCAGCAGCAGAAGTGCTGGTAGCGGGAGCAGTGAGCTGTTTTTT
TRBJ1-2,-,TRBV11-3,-,CASSLDQDTAYGYTF,TGTGCCAGCAGCTTAGATCAGGACACCGCCTATGGCTACACCTTC
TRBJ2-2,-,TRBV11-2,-,CAGSLTGSESATGELFF,TGTGCCGGCAGCCTCACGGGGAGCGAGAGTGCCACCGGGGAGCTGTTTTTT
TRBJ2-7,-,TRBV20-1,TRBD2,CSARDWGTSGSLRTYEQYF,TGCAGTGCTAGAGATTGGGGGACTAGCGGGAGCCTCAGAACCTACGAGCAGTACTTC
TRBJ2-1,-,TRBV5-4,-,CASTREGPLPNNEHFF,TGTGCCAGCACCCGTGAGGGACCTCTTCCAAACAATGAGCATTTCTTC
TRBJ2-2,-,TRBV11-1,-,CARRPSLDTGKLFF,TGCGCCAGAAGACCGAGCCTTGACACCGGGAAGCTGTTTTTT
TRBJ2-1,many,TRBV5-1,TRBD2,CASRTVTSGSYEQFF,TGCGCCAGCCGTACGGTCACTAGCGGGAGCTATGAGCAGTTCTTC
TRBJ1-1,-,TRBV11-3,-,CASSLGTGRGVMKTEALF,TGTGCCAGCAGCTTAGGAACTGGAAGGGGGGTCATGAAAACTGAAGCTCTCTTT
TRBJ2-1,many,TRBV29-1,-,CSVGRGFNYNEQFF,TGCAGCGTCGGCAGGGGTTTTAACTACAATGAGCAGTTCTTC
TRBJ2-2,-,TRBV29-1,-,CSVDRLWGEELFF,TGCAGCGTTGATCGCTTATGGGGCGAGGAGCTGTTTTTT
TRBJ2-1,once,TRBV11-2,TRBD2,CARSRGLAGGPGDEQFF,TGTGCCAGGAGCAGAGGACTAGCGGGAGGGCCGGGGGATGAGCAGTTCTTC
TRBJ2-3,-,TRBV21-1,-,CASSEGLLSGGGSGIDTQYF,TGTGCCAGCAGCGAAGGCCTACTATCGGGAGGTGGGAGTGGCATAGATACGCAGTATTTT
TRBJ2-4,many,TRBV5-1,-,CASSFDRRGAKNIQYF,TGCGCCAGCAGCTTTGACAGGAGAGGAGCCAAAAACATTCAGTACTTC
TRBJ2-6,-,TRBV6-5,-,CANSSQVSGANVLTF,TGTGCCAACAGTTCGCAGGTCTCAGGGGCCAACGTCCTGACTTTC
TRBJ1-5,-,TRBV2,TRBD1,CASSPGPDRGQPQHF,TGTGCCAGCAGCCCAGGTCCGGACAGGGGGCAGCCCCAGCATTTT
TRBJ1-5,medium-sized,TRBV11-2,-,CASSKEGSHQPQHF,TGTGCCAGCAGCAAAGAGGGGTCGCATCAGCCCCAGCATTTT
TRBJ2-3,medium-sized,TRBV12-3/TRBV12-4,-,CASSWGDTQYF,TGTGCCAGCAGTTGGGGGGATACGCAGTATTTT
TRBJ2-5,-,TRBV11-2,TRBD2,CASSMGLALGEAQYF,TGTGCCAGCAGCATGGGACTAGCCTTGGGGGAGGCCCAGTACTTC
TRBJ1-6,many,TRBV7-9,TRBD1,CASSLGTGSSPLHF,TGTGCCAGCAGCTTAGGGACAGGGAGTTCACCCCTCCACTTT
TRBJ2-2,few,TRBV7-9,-,CASSLVGHPRTGELFF,TGTGCCAGCAGCCTGGTAGGGCACCCGAGGACCGGGGAGCTGTTTTTT
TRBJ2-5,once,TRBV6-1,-,CASRKLWSGGEETQYF,TGTGCCAGCAGGAAGCTTTGGTCAGGGGGGGAAGAGACCCAGTACTTC
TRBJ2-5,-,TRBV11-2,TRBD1,CASSFTGTGRRETQYF,TGTGCCAGCAGCTTCACCGGGACAGGGCGCAGGGAGACCCAGTACTTC